These 3 T cell receptor beta chains share one sample of origin, sequenced in a study of long-term antiretroviral therapy in people with HIV. Version v3.0 of the immunoSEQ assay was performed at survey level. The repertoire was sequenced with immunoSEQ multiplex PCR; TCRdb's copy has only in-frame clones and lacks some. The sample holds approximately 17,000 clones, more than 80% seen once. The sample consisted of unsorted PBMCs, taken 0.6 years after starting antiretroviral therapy. These receptors all stem from a woman between 18 and 29 years old with HIV.

This clone appeared a single time. The chain employs TRBV30 and TRBJ2-3; D ambiguous. The CDR3 is 11 amino acids. Germline V gene sequence: CDR1 GTSNPN, CDR2 SVGIG (reference sequence). V was pared by 1 base and J by 5 bases, with 4 bases between. Here the CDR3 DNA reads TGTGCCTGGAGTGGGGGAGATACGCAGTATTTT. Amino acid sequence: CAWSGGDTQYF. Using reference TRBV30 and TRBJ2-3 for the parts outside the CDR3, the full variable domain is SQTIHQWPATLVQPVGSPLSLECTVEGTSNPNLYWYRQAAGRGLQLLFYSVGIGQISSEVPQNLSASRPQDRQFILSSKKLLLSDSGFYLCAWSGGDTQYFGPGTRLTVL.

This clone was counted once. This chain connects TRBV28 to TRBJ1-3; TRBD1 aligns across 7 bases. V was clipped by 4 bases and J by 8 bases; unmatched bases: 8. Germline V gives CDR1 MDHEN, CDR2 SYDVKM. The CDR3 spans 14 residues. Here the CDR3 DNA reads TGTGCCAGCAGTTCACACCAGGGGACAGACACCATATATTTT. It codes for CASSSHQGTDTIYF.

This clone was counted once. Germline and junction disagree at one end, which may indicate a read error. CDR3 protein: CASSLEGSEDPRFF. The CDR3 coding sequence is TGTGCCAGCAGCTTGGAAGGGAGTGAGGACCCCCGATTCTTC. The chain joins TRBV5-4 to TRBJ1-2; D is uncertain. This CDR3 region has 14 residues. The V gene's germline CDR1 is SGHNT and CDR2 YYREEE (reference sequence).